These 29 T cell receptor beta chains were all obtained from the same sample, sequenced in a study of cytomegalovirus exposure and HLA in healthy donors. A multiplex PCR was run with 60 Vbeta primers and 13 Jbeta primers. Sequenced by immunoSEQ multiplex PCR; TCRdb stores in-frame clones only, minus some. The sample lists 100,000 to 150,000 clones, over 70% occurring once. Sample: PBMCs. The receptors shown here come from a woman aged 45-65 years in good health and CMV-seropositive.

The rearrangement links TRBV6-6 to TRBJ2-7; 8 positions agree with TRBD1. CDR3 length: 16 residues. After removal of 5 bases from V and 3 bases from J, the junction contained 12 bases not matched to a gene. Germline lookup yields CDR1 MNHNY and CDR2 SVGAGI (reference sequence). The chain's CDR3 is CASSLKQGVSLYEQYF. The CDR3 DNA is TGTGCCAGCAGTCTAAAACAGGGGGTTAGTCTCTACGAGCAGTACTTC.

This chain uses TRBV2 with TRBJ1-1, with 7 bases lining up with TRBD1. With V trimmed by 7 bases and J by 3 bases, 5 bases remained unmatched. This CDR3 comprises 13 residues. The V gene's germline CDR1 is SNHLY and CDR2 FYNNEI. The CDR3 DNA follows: TGTGCCAGCACTCGGGACAGCGACACTGAAGCTTTCTTT. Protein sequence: CASTRDSDTEAFF.

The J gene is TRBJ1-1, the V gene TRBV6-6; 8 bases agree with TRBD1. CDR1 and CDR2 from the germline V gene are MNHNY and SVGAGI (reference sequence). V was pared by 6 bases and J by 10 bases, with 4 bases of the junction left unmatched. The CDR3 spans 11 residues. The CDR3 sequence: CASSQGARAFF. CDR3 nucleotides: TGTGCCAGCAGCCAGGGGGCGCGAGCTTTCTTT.

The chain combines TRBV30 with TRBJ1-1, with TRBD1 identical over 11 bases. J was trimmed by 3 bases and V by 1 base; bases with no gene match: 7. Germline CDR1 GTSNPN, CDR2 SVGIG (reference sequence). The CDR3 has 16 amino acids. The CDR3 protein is CAWSGGQGGWDTEAFF. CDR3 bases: TGTGCCTGGAGTGGGGGACAGGGGGGATGGGACACTGAAGCTTTCTTT.

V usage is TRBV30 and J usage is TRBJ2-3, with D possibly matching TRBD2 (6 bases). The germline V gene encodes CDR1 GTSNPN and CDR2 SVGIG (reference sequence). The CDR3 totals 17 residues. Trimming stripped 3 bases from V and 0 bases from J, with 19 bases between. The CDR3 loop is CAWSPGDSGASTDTQYF. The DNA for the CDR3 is TGTGCCTGGAGCCCCGGTGATAGCGGAGCTAGCACAGATACGCAGTATTTT.

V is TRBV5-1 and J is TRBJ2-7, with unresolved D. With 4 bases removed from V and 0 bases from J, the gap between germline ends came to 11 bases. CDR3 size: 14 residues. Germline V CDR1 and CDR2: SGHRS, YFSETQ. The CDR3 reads CASSPTRSSYEQYF. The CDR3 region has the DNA TGCGCCAGCAGCCCGACAAGAAGCTCCTACGAGCAGTACTTC.

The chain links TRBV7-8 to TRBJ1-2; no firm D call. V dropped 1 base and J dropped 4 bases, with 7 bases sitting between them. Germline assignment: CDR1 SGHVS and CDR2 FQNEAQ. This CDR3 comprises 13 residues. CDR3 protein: CASSLDTVYGYTF. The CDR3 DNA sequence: TGTGCCAGCAGCTTAGACACAGTCTATGGCTACACCTTC.

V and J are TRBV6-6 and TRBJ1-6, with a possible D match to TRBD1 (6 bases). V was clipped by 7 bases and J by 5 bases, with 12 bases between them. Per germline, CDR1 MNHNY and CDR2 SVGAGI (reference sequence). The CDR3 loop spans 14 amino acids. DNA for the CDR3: TGTGCCAGCAACCAGGCAGGGGATAATTCACCCCTCCACTTT. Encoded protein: CASNQAGDNSPLHF.

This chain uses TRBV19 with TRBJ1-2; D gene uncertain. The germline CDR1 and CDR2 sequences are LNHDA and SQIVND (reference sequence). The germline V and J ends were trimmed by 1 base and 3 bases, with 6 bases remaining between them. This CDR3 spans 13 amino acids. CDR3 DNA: TGTGCCAGTAGTATAGGGGCAGACTATGGCTACACCTTC. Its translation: CASSIGADYGYTF. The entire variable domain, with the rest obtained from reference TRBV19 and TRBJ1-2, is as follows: DGGITQSPKYLFRKEGQNVTLSCEQNLNHDAMYWYRQDPGQGLRLIYYSQIVNDFQKGDIAEGYSVSREKKESFPLTVTSAQKNPTAFYLCASSIGADYGYTFGSGTRLTVV.

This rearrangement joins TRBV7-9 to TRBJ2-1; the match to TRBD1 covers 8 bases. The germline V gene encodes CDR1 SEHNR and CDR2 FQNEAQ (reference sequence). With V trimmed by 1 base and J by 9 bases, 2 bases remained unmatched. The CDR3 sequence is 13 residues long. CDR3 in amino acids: CASSLVGTGEQFF. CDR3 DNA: TGTGCCAGCAGCTTAGTAGGGACAGGTGAGCAGTTCTTC.

The CDR3, as DNA: TGTGCCAGCAGTGAAAGGGGAGGGGACCATGAGCAGTTCTTC. Translated: CASSERGGDHEQFF. The genes are TRBV6-1 and TRBJ2-1; 7 positions match TRBD2. The germline V gene has CDR1 MNHNS and CDR2 SASEGT. CDR3 length equals 14 residues. V shed 2 bases and J 8 bases; nucleotides not matched to a gene: 6.

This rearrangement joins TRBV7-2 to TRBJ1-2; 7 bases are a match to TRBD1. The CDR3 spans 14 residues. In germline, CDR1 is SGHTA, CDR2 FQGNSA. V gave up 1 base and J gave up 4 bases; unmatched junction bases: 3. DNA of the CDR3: TGTGCCAGCAGCTTAGACAGGGGATTCTATGGCTACACCTTC. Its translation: CASSLDRGFYGYTF.

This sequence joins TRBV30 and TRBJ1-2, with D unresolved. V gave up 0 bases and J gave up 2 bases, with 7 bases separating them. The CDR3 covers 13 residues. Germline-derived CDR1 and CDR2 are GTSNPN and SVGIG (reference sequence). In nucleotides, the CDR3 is TGTGCCTGGAGTGTACCCGGGAACTATGGCTACACCTTC. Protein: CAWSVPGNYGYTF.

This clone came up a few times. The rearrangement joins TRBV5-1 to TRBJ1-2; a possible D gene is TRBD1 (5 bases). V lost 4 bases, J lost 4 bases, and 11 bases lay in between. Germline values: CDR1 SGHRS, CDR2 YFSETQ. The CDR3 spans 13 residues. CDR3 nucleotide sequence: TGCGCCAGCAGCACAGGTGACGGCTATGGCTACACCTTC. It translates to CASSTGDGYGYTF.

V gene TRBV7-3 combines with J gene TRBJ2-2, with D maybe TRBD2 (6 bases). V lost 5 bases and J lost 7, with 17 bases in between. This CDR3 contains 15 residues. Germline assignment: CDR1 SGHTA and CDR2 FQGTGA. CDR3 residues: CASSDGSGSGGELFF. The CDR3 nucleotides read TGTGCCAGCAGCGACGGATCCGGGAGCGGCGGGGAGCTGTTTTTT.

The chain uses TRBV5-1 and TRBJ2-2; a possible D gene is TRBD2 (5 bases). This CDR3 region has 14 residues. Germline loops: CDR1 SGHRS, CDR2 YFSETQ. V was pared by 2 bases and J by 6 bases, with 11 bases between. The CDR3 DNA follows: TGCGCCAGCAGCTTTCTGACTACAGCCGGGGAGCTGTTTTTT. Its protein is CASSFLTTAGELFF.

The CDR3 DNA reads as TGTGCCAGCAGCCTCATTAACGGCGAGGGGCAGTTCTTC. Translating gives CASSLINGEGQFF. The chain links TRBV7-3 to TRBJ2-1; D might be TRBD2 (5 bases). The germline CDR1 and CDR2 sequences are SGHTA and FQGTGA. Trimming removed 5 bases at V and 12 bases at J, with 17 bases between. There are 13 residues in the CDR3. Combining the CDR3 with reference TRBV7-3 and TRBJ2-1 gives the whole variable domain GAGVSQTPSNKVTEKGKYVELRCDPISGHTALYWYRQSLGQGPEFLIYFQGTGAADDSGLPNDRFFAVRPEGSVSTLKIQRTERGDSAVYLCASSLINGEGQFFGPGTRLTVL.

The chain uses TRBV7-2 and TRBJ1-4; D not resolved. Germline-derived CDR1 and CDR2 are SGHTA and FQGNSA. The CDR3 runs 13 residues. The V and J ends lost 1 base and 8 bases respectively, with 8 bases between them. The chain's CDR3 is CASSLERGEKLFF. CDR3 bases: TGTGCCAGCAGCTTAGAGAGAGGAGAAAAACTGTTTTTT. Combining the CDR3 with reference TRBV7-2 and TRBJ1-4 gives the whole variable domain GAGVSQSPSNKVTEKGKDVELRCDPISGHTALYWYRQSLGQGLEFLIYFQGNSAPDKSGLPSDRFSAERTGGSVSTLTIQRTQQEDSAVYLCASSLERGEKLFFGSGTQLSVL.

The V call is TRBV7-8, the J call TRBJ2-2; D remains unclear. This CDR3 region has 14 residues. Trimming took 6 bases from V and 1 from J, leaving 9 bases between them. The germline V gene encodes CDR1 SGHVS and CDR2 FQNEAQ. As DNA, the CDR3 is TGTGCCAGCAGACCTCCGGGGAACACCGGGGAGCTGTTTTTT. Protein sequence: CASRPPGNTGELFF. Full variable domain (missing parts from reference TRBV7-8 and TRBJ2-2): GAGVSQSPRYKVAKRGQDVALRCDPISGHVSLFWYQQALGQGPEFLTYFQNEAQLDKSGLPSDRFFAERPEGSVSTLKIQRTQQEDSAVYLCASRPPGNTGELFFGEGSRLTVL.

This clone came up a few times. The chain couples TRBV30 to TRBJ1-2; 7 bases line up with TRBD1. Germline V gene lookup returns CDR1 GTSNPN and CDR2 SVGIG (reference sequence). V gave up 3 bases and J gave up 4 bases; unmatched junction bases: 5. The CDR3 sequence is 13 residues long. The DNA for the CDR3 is TGTGCCTGGAGGGGGACAGTCATCTATGGCTACACCTTC. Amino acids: CAWRGTVIYGYTF.

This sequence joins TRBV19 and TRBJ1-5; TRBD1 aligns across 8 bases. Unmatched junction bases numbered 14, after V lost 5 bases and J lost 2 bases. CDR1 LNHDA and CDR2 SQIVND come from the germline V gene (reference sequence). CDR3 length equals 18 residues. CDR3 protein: CASSRTADRVGGNQPQHF. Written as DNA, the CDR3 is TGTGCCAGTAGTCGGACCGCGGACAGGGTGGGGGGCAATCAGCCCCAGCATTTT.

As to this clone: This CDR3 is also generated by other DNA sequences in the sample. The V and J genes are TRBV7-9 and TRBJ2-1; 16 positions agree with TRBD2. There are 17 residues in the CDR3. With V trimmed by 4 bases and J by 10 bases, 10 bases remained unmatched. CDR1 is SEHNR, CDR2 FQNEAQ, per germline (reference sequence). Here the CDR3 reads CASSWGTGTSGRAEQFF. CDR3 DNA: TGTGCCAGCAGCTGGGGGACCGGGACTAGCGGGAGGGCCGAGCAGTTCTTC.

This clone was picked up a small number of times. CDR3 DNA sequence: TGTGCCAGCAGCCCCGGGGGGAGCTCCTACAATGAGCAGTTCTTC. Translation gives CASSPGGSSYNEQFF. The genes are TRBV7-2 and TRBJ2-1; 7 nucleotides agree with TRBD2. Germline CDR1 SGHTA, CDR2 FQGNSA. CDR3 length: 15 amino acids. With V trimmed by 5 bases and J by 0 bases, 4 bases remained unmatched.

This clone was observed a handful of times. In DNA, the CDR3 is TGTGCCTGGAGAGCGGGCAGGAACCTAAATAATTCACCCCTCCACTTT. Its protein is CAWRAGRNLNNSPLHF. The chain is built from TRBV30 and TRBJ1-6; D is uncertain. V was pared by 3 bases and J by 5 bases, with 17 bases between. Germline CDR1 GTSNPN, CDR2 SVGIG (reference sequence). The CDR3 length is 16 residues.

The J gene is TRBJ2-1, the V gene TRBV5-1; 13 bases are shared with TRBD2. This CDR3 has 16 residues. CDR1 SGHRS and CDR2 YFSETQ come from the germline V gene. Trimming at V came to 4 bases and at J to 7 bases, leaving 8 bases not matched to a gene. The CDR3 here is CASSPDAGLAGNEQFF. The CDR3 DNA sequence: TGCGCCAGCAGCCCCGACGCGGGACTAGCGGGAAATGAGCAGTTCTTC.

CDR3 nucleotide sequence: TGTGCCTGGAGCCCGACGTGGGGGGATAATTCACCCCTCCACTTT. It encodes CAWSPTWGDNSPLHF. This chain connects TRBV30 to TRBJ1-6; D is possibly TRBD1 (5 bases). There are 15 residues in the CDR3. Trimming took off 3 bases at V and 5 bases at J, with 14 bases between the two ends. Per germline, CDR1 GTSNPN and CDR2 SVGIG (reference sequence). The entire variable domain, with the rest obtained from reference TRBV30 and TRBJ1-6, is as follows: SQTIHQWPATLVQPVGSPLSLECTVEGTSNPNLYWYRQAAGRGLQLLFYSVGIGQISSEVPQNLSASRPQDRQFILSSKKLLLSDSGFYLCAWSPTWGDNSPLHFGNGTRLTVT.

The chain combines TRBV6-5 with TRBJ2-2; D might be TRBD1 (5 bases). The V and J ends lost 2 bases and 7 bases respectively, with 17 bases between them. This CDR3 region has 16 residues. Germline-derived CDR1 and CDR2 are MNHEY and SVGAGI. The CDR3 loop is CASSYGKQGRSGELFF. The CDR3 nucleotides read TGTGCCAGCAGTTACGGGAAGCAGGGCCGTAGCGGGGAGCTGTTTTTT.

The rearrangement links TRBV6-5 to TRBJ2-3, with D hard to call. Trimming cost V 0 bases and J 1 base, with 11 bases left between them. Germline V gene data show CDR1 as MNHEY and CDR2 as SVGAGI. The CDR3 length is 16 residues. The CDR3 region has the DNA TGTGCCAGCAGTTACTCTCCAAGACTCGGCACAGATACGCAGTATTTT. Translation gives CASSYSPRLGTDTQYF.

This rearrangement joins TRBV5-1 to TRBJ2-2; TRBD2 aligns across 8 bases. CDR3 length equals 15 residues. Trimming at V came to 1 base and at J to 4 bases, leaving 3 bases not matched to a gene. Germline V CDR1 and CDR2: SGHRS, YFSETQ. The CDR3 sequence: CASSLQLAATGELFF. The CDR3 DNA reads TGCGCCAGCAGCTTGCAACTAGCGGCCACCGGGGAGCTGTTTTTT.